The next 18 T cell receptor beta chains were all read from a single sample in a study of OX40 agonist ivuxolimab in advanced cancers. The data were produced by immunoSEQ multiplex PCR, yet TCRdb's version contains in-frame clones alone and is incomplete. The sample lists roughly 87,000 clones, about 90% seen once, with 8.4% in the top ten. This specimen consisted of CD4+ or CD8+ T cells sorted from blood, obtained in a trial of the OX40 agonist ivuxolimab. These TCRs come from an adult with an advanced solid tumor such as melanoma, head and neck, liver or kidney cancer.

CDR3 protein: CASSTTSDTQYF. The CDR3 DNA is TGTGCCAGCAGCACAACTAGCGATACGCAGTATTTT. The rearrangement joins TRBV6-6 to TRBJ2-3, with a weak D call TRBD2 (6 bases). Trimming took 6 bases from V and 6 from J, leaving 10 bases between them. The CDR3 consists of 12 residues. Germline loops: CDR1 MNHNY, CDR2 SVGAGI (reference sequence).

J is TRBJ2-3 and V is TRBV6-1; TRBD1 or TRBD2 may be the D gene (6 bases each). CDR3 length: 17 residues. From germline, CDR1 is MNHNS and CDR2 SASEGT. V was clipped by 4 bases and J by 1 base, with 18 bases between them. The CDR3 DNA is TGTGCCAGCAGTGGGCCGGGAGTAAGGGGGGGCACAGATACGCAGTATTTT. Protein: CASSGPGVRGGTDTQYF.

The J gene is TRBJ1-2, the V gene TRBV4-2; possible D gene TRBD1, 6 bases. Trimming pared 0 bases from V and 4 bases from J, leaving 15 bases between. Germline V gene sequence: CDR1 LGHNA, CDR2 YNFKEQ. CDR3 length: 16 residues. The CDR3 DNA reads TGTGCCAGCAGCCAAGAGAGGTCTGGCAGGGGCTATGGCTACACCTTC. Translating it yields CASSQERSGRGYGYTF.

The V gene is TRBV4-3, the J gene TRBJ2-5; D not certain. The V and J ends lost 2 bases and 2 bases respectively, with 3 bases between them. Germline assignment: CDR1 LGHNA and CDR2 YSLEER. The CDR3 sequence is 12 residues long. The chain's CDR3 is CASSQPQETQYF. In DNA form, the CDR3 reads TGCGCCAGCAGCCAACCTCAAGAGACCCAGTACTTC.

V usage is TRBV23-1 and J usage is TRBJ1-5; D gene unclear. TRBV23-1 is assigned to the ORF class and has an uncertain function. V lost 7 bases and J lost 12, with 10 bases in between. This CDR3 contains 10 residues. CDR3 nucleotide sequence: TGCGCCAGCAACCAGAGGATCCAGCATTTT. Its translation: CASNQRIQHF.

The chain recombines TRBV9 with TRBJ1-2; D gene ambiguous. V was shortened by 5 bases and J by 0 bases, with 20 bases between the two germline ends. This CDR3 is 17 amino acids long. Germline V gives CDR1 SGDLS, CDR2 YYNGEE. CDR3 sequence reads: CASSGWLNSFSNYGYTF. DNA for the CDR3: TGTGCCAGCAGTGGTTGGTTGAACTCTTTCTCTAACTATGGCTACACCTTC.

J is TRBJ2-1 and V is TRBV6-5, with TRBD2 matching 10 bases. Germline V lookup: CDR1 MNHEY, CDR2 SVGAGI. After removal of 0 bases from V and 4 bases from J, the junction contained 3 bases not matched to a gene. This CDR3 is built from 16 residues. The CDR3 loop reads CASSYSGTSVYNEQFF. In DNA, the CDR3 is TGTGCCAGCAGTTACTCCGGGACTAGCGTTTACAATGAGCAGTTCTTC.

The chain has TRBV28 and TRBJ2-1; possible D gene TRBD2, 6 bases. The germline V and J ends were trimmed by 6 bases and 8 bases, with 8 bases remaining between them. Germline CDR1 and CDR2: MDHEN and SYDVKM. There are 11 residues in the CDR3. The CDR3 spells CASSRGYEQFF. For the CDR3, the DNA is TGTGCCAGCAGCCGGGGGTATGAGCAGTTCTTC.

This chain's CDR3 is CAWDQGASNQPQHF. As DNA, the CDR3 is TGTGCCTGGGATCAGGGGGCAAGCAATCAGCCCCAGCATTTT. The chain combines TRBV30 with TRBJ1-5; 8 bases line up with TRBD1. The CDR3 totals 14 residues. Germline CDR1 GTSNPN, CDR2 SVGIG (reference sequence). The V segment lost 5 bases and the J segment 1 base; nucleotides outside the gene matches: 4. Full variable domain (remainder filled in from reference TRBV30 and TRBJ1-5): SQTIHQWPATLVQPVGSPLSLECTVEGTSNPNLYWYRQAAGRGLQLLFYSVGIGQISSEVPQNLSASRPQDRQFILSSKKLLLSDSGFYLCAWDQGASNQPQHFGDGTRLSIL.

The CDR3 DNA reads TGTGCCAGCAGTGAACACAAGTTTTATCAGCCCCAGCATTTT. This sequence encodes CASSEHKFYQPQHF. The chain couples TRBV6-1 to TRBJ1-5; no clear D gene. This CDR3 has 14 residues. The germline V gene has CDR1 MNHNS and CDR2 SASEGT. Trimming shortened V by 2 bases and J by 5 bases, and 10 bases separated the two germline ends.

This clone was detected once. J is TRBJ2-1 and V is TRBV7-2; TRBD2 aligns across 10 bases. V was clipped by 5 bases and J by 8 bases; unmatched bases: 15. CDR3 length: 17 residues. Germline V gene sequence: CDR1 SGHTA, CDR2 FQGNSA. The CDR3 nucleotides are TGTGCCAGCAGCCCGCTGACTAGCGGGTCCCCCGAGGATGAGCAGTTCTTC. This translates into CASSPLTSGSPEDEQFF.

This clone was observed a few times. The chain has TRBV7-9 and TRBJ2-2; the D call may be TRBD1 or TRBD2 (5 bases each). Germline V lookup: CDR1 SEHNR, CDR2 FQNEAQ (reference sequence). V was clipped by 5 bases and J by 4 bases, with 14 bases between them. CDR3 size: 15 residues. This CDR3 reads CASSLLGRGTGELFF. The CDR3 coding sequence is TGTGCCAGCAGCCTTCTGGGACGGGGCACCGGGGAGCTGTTTTTT.

The chain couples TRBV2 to TRBJ2-7; TRBD1 or TRBD2 may be the D gene (5 bases each). Trimming pared 7 bases from V and 2 bases from J, leaving 9 bases between. Looked up from germline, CDR1 is SNHLY and CDR2 is FYNNEI. This CDR3 is built from 12 residues. The DNA for the CDR3 is TGTGCCAGCAAAGGGGACGCCTACGAGCAGTACTTC. Protein sequence: CASKGDAYEQYF. The entire variable domain, with the rest obtained from reference TRBV2 and TRBJ2-7, is as follows: EPEVTQTPSHQVTQMGQEVILRCVPISNHLYFYWYRQILGQKVEFLVSFYNNEISEKSEIFDDQFSVERPDGSNFTLKIRSTKLEDSAMYFCASKGDAYEQYFGPGTRLTVT.

The chain links TRBV18 to TRBJ2-1, with no clear D. The germline CDR1 and CDR2 sequences are KGHSH and LQKENI. The CDR3 totals 12 residues. Trimming pared 6 bases from V and 3 bases from J, leaving 6 bases between. In DNA form, the CDR3 reads TGTGCCAGCTCTTTCGACTACAATGAGCAGTTCTTC. This gives the protein CASSFDYNEQFF.

The chain recombines TRBV27 with TRBJ2-1, with D perhaps matching TRBD2 (7 bases). V lost 2 bases, J lost 3 bases, and 17 bases lay in between. CDR3 size: 17 residues. Germline CDR1 MNHEY, CDR2 SMNVEV (reference sequence). CDR3 sequence reads: CASSLVPRGASYNEQFF. Here the CDR3 DNA reads TGTGCCAGCAGTTTAGTCCCCCGGGGGGCCAGCTACAATGAGCAGTTCTTC.

The V and J genes are TRBV18 and TRBJ1-5, with D perhaps TRBD1 (6 bases). The CDR3 runs to 14 residues. V was cut by 6 bases and J by 6 bases, with 15 bases left in between. Looked up from germline, CDR1 is KGHSH and CDR2 is LQKENI. The CDR3 sequence: CASSMDSLSQPQHF. The CDR3 bases are TGTGCCAGCTCCATGGACAGTCTATCTCAGCCCCAGCATTTT. The variable domain in full, with the rest retrieved from reference TRBV18 and TRBJ1-5, is NAGVMQNPRHLVRRRGQEARLRCSPMKGHSHVYWYRQLPEEGLKFMVYLQKENIIDESGMPKERFSAEFPKEGPSILRIQQVVRGDSAAYFCASSMDSLSQPQHFGDGTRLSIL.

This chain joins TRBV9 and TRBJ2-1; 9 bases match TRBD2. From germline, CDR1 is SGDLS and CDR2 YYNGEE. There are 19 residues in the CDR3. Trimming took 0 bases from V and 0 from J; bases not matched to a gene: 10. CDR3 nucleotide sequence: TGTGCCAGCAGCGTAGATGGAACCAGCGGGAGGTCCTCCTACAATGAGCAGTTCTTC. This sequence encodes CASSVDGTSGRSSYNEQFF.

The gene calls are TRBV2 and TRBJ1-2; a weak D match, TRBD1 (5 bases). This CDR3 region has 13 residues. Trimming shortened V by 7 bases and J by 2 bases, and 11 bases separated the two germline ends. Germline assignment: CDR1 SNHLY and CDR2 FYNNEI. DNA for the CDR3: TGTGCCAGCATGGGGGGAGAAAACTATGGCTACACCTTC. Amino acids: CASMGGENYGYTF. Filled out from reference TRBV2 and TRBJ1-2, the complete variable domain reads EPEVTQTPSHQVTQMGQEVILRCVPISNHLYFYWYRQILGQKVEFLVSFYNNEISEKSEIFDDQFSVERPDGSNFTLKIRSTKLEDSAMYFCASMGGENYGYTFGSGTRLTVV.